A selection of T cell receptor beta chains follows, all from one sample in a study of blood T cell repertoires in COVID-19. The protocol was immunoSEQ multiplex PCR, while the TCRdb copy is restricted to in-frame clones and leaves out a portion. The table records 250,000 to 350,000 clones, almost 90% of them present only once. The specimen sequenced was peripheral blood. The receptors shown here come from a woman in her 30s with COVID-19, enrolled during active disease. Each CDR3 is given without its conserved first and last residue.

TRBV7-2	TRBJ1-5	ASSLEIGTHQPQH
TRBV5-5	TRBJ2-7	ASSDRASGIHEQY
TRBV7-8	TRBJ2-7	ASSLTTGGASYEQY
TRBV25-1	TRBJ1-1	ASSAAGMNTEAF
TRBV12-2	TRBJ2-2	ASRLGRVFGGELF
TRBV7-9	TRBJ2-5	ASSLLVETQY
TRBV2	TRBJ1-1	ASNIPGQLTEAF
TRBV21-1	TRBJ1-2	ASSKSKKGVGYT
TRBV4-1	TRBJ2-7	ASSQERPGRYEQY
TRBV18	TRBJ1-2	ASSPQTGSNYGYT
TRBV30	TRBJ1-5	AWSKGASNQPQH
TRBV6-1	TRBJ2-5	ASSEQGHETQY
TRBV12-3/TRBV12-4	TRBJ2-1	ASSLEQRF
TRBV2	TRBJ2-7	ASITGREVSYEQY